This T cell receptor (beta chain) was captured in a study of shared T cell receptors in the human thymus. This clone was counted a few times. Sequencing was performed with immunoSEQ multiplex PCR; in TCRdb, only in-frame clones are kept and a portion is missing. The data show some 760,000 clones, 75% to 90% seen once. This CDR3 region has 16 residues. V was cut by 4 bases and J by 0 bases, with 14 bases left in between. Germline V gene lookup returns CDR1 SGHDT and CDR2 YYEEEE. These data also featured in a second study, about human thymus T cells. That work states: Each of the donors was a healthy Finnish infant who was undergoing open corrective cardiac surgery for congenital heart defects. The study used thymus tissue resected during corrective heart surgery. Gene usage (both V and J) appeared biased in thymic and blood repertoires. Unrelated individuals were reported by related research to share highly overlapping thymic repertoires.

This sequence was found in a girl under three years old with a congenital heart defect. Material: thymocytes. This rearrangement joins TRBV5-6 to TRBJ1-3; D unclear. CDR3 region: CASSAERLDSGNTIYF. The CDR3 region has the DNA TGTGCCAGCAGCGCCGAAAGGCTAGACTCTGGAAACACCATATATTTT.